These 16 T cell receptor beta chains were sequenced from one sample in a study of identical twins. TCRdb re-called the 5' RACE reads with MiXCR, one entry per CDR3 protein. The top ten hold 4% to 4.5% of the sample, which has 650,000 to 750,000 distinct CDR3 sequences, 21% seen once. Another study also made use of these data, one on T cells expressing NK-cell markers.

The sequenced sample consisted of PBMCs. These receptors were collected from a woman aged 18-35 years in good health.

In its sample, this clonotype was seen once. The CDR3 DNA reads TGTGCCAGCTCACCACCCTGGGCCGATAGGGATGGCTACACCTTC. Translated: CASSPPWADRDGYTF. The chain is built from TRBV18 and TRBJ1-2, with D hard to call. Trimming removed 0 bases from V and 6 bases from J, with 14 bases in between. The V gene's germline CDR1 is KGHSH and CDR2 LQKENI. The CDR3 sequence is 15 residues long.

This chain uses TRBV28 with TRBJ2-7; 10 bases match TRBD1. This CDR3 has 15 residues. From germline, CDR1 is MDHEN and CDR2 SYDVKM. With V trimmed by 5 bases and J by 7 bases, 11 bases remained unmatched. Written as DNA, the CDR3 is TGTGCCAGCAGTGTAACGGGACAGGGGTCGTCTGAGCAGTACTTC. This encodes CASSVTGQGSSEQYF. The full variable domain, with the rest looked up from reference TRBV28 and TRBJ2-7, is DVKVTQSSRYLVKRTGEKVFLECVQDMDHENMFWYRQDPGLGLRLIYFSYDVKMKEKGDIPEGYSVSREKKERFSLILESASTNQTSMYLCASSVTGQGSSEQYFGPGTRLTVT.

J is TRBJ2-5 and V is TRBV6-2 or TRBV6-3, with D possibly matching TRBD2 (5 bases). Between the trimmed V and J ends, which lost 2 bases and 2 bases, there was a span of 12 bases. This CDR3 spans 15 amino acids. Germline values: CDR1 MNHEY, CDR2 SVGEGT. CDR3 amino acids: CASSYNIARQETQYF. The CDR3 DNA reads TGTGCCAGCAGTTACAACATAGCGAGACAAGAGACCCAGTACTTC.

This clonotype was seen repeatedly, ten times or more. V usage is TRBV5-1 and J usage is TRBJ1-1; a weak D match, TRBD1 (5 bases). Deletions cut 0 bases from V and 2 bases from J, with 11 bases between. Germline V gives CDR1 SGHRS, CDR2 YFSETQ. This CDR3 region has 15 residues. The CDR3 DNA reads TGCGCCAGCAGCTTGGTCCTAGGGGACAACACTGAAGCTTTCTTT. Protein: CASSLVLGDNTEAFF.

This clonotype was counted between two and nine times. The CDR3 region is CAITPAGRGNTGELFF. The CDR3 DNA reads TGTGCCATCACCCCAGCCGGGAGAGGGAACACCGGGGAGCTGTTTTTT. The chain employs TRBV10-3 and TRBJ2-2, with D possibly TRBD2 on 6 matching bases. CDR1 and CDR2 (germline): ENHRY, SYGVKD. Trimming stripped 7 bases from V and 1 base from J, with 16 bases between. The CDR3 extends over 16 amino acids.

The chain joins TRBV20-1 to TRBJ2-7; 13 positions match TRBD2. With 0 bases clipped from V and 5 bases from J, the junction kept 10 bases outside the gene matches. Germline CDR1 and CDR2: DFQATT and SNEGSKA (reference sequence). This CDR3 has 17 residues. The CDR3 DNA follows: TGCAGTGCTAGAGATCCTTGGACTAGCGGGAGTCCTAACGAGCAGTACTTC. Its translation: CSARDPWTSGSPNEQYF.

About this clonotype itself: A junction boundary mismatches the germline segment, possibly from a read error. This chain connects TRBV20-1 to TRBJ1-4; D call uncertain. The CDR3 covers 14 residues. The V gene's germline CDR1 is DFQATT and CDR2 SNEGSKA (reference sequence). CDR3 sequence reads: CSALTGATNGKLFF. CDR3 DNA: TGCAGTGCTCTGACCGGAGCAACTAATGGAAAACTGTTTTTT.

This rearrangement joins TRBV2 to TRBJ2-2; D is perhaps TRBD1 (6 bases). Trimming took 7 bases from V and 4 from J, leaving 16 bases between them. Germline V gene data show CDR1 as SNHLY and CDR2 as FYNNEI. The CDR3 has 15 amino acids. The DNA of the CDR3 is TGTGCCAGCAAACCGGGACACCAGGGCACCGGGGAGCTGTTTTTT. Translating gives CASKPGHQGTGELFF.

This clonotype has at least ten counts. This rearrangement joins TRBV20-1 to TRBJ2-3; no firm D call. Between the trimmed V and J ends, which lost 5 bases and 5 bases, there was a span of 11 bases. Germline CDR1 reads DFQATT; CDR2 reads SNEGSKA (reference sequence). CDR3 length: 12 amino acids. The CDR3 DNA sequence: TGCAGTGCTGAACGCCGGGTAGATACGCAGTATTTT. This gives the protein CSAERRVDTQYF.

The chain recombines TRBV27 with TRBJ2-3; D possibly corresponds to TRBD2 (6 bases). The CDR3 length is 17 residues. In germline, CDR1 is MNHEY, CDR2 SMNVEV (reference sequence). V was shortened by 2 bases and J by 1 base, with 16 bases between the two germline ends. The CDR3 region has the DNA TGTGCCAGCAGTTTAGAGGGAGGCCCCCGGGGCACAGATACGCAGTATTTT. Residues: CASSLEGGPRGTDTQYF.

This clonotype has more than one count but fewer than ten. The chain's CDR3 is CASSSQLAGGPDGDTQYF. CDR3 nucleotide sequence: TGTGCCAGCAGTTCTCAACTAGCGGGGGGGCCTGACGGAGATACGCAGTATTTT. This sequence joins TRBV12-3 or TRBV12-4 and TRBJ2-3, with 13 bases identical to TRBD2. The CDR3 extends over 18 amino acids. Losses at the gene ends were 4 bases for V and 5 bases for J; bases not matched to a gene: 12.

The chain has TRBV9 and TRBJ2-7; D tentatively fits TRBD1 or TRBD2 (5 bases each). Germline assignment: CDR1 SGDLS and CDR2 YYNGEE. V lost 0 bases and J lost 2, with 18 bases in between. CDR3 length: 17 residues. The CDR3 sequence is CASSVGGETAYTYEQYF. As DNA, the CDR3 is TGTGCCAGCAGCGTAGGAGGGGAGACAGCATATACCTACGAGCAGTACTTC.

This chain uses TRBV12-3 or TRBV12-4 with TRBJ2-3; D gene ambiguous. The CDR3 runs to 12 residues. Trimming shortened V by 6 bases and J by 6 bases, and 10 bases separated the two germline ends. CDR3 loop: CASSRTRDTQYF. CDR3 coding DNA: TGTGCCAGCAGCCGAACGAGGGATACGCAGTATTTT.

This sequence joins TRBV5-1 and TRBJ2-5; TRBD1 or TRBD2 may be the D gene (5 bases each). V gave up 5 bases and J gave up 5 bases, with 13 bases separating them. In germline, CDR1 is SGHRS, CDR2 YFSETQ. The CDR3 is 13 amino acids. As DNA, the CDR3 is TGCGCCAGCAGGGAACAGGAGGTGGAGACCCAGTACTTC. This gives the protein CASREQEVETQYF.

This clonotype was picked up a small number of times. This chain connects TRBV29-1 to TRBJ2-2; TRBD2 might be the D (5 bases). CDR1 and CDR2 (germline): SQVTM, ANQGSEA. The V gene lost 6 bases and the J gene lost 1 base, with 9 bases spanning the gap. The CDR3 consists of 13 residues. CDR3 residues: CSVRELNTGELFF. As DNA, the CDR3 is TGCAGCGTCCGGGAACTGAACACCGGGGAGCTGTTTTTT.

This clonotype turned up a few times. This chain joins TRBV7-6 and TRBJ1-1; D remains ambiguous. V was clipped by 4 bases and J by 1 base, with 13 bases between them. This CDR3 has 15 amino acids. The germline CDR1 and CDR2 sequences are SGHVS and FNYEAQ. DNA of the CDR3: TGTGCCAGCAGCTCCCTGGCGGGCGGGAACACTGAAGCTTTCTTT. Translated: CASSSLAGGNTEAFF.